The 26 T cell receptor beta chains given below trace back to one sample, sequenced in a study of beta chain features in type 1 diabetes. Whole-study results and caveats: Shortening of TCRB CDR3s, moderate but significant, appeared in all four CD4+ subsets of Type 1 diabetes patients.

Sequenced material consisted of expressed TCRB transcripts (all of the isolated RNA was reverse transcribed). Assay used: immunoSEQ multiplex PCR; TCRdb lists only in-frame clones, some missing. This table has about 160,000 clones, approximately 8% appearing once. Antigens for these TCRs are unknown. Sequenced material: central memory CD4+ T cells from blood. The receptors here all came from a man younger than 30 with type 1 diabetes.

This clone showed up just a few times. The gene calls are TRBV11-2 and TRBJ1-1, with 8 bases that match TRBD1. J was trimmed by 4 bases and V by 5 bases; bases with no gene match: 3. The germline CDR1 and CDR2 sequences are SGHAT and FQNNGV. The CDR3 has 13 amino acids. The CDR3 loop is CASSTTGVTEAFF. The CDR3 DNA reads TGTGCCAGCAGCACGACAGGGGTCACTGAAGCTTTCTTT.

This clone was seen a handful of times. The chain links TRBV5-5 to TRBJ2-2; perhaps TRBD1 as D (5 bases). Germline CDR1 reads SGHKS; CDR2 reads YYEKEE (reference sequence). This CDR3 region has 14 residues. V was trimmed by 2 bases and J by 6 bases, leaving 11 bases between them. Written as DNA, the CDR3 is TGTGCCAGCAGCTTTTCTGGGGCCGCCGGGGAGCTGTTTTTT. Translation gives CASSFSGAAGELFF. Complete variable domain (other parts from reference TRBV5-5 and TRBJ2-2): DAGVTQSPTHLIKTRGQQVTLRCSPISGHKSVSWYQQVLGQGPQFIFQYYEKEERGRGNFPDRFSARQFPNYSSELNVNALLLGDSALYLCASSFSGAAGELFFGEGSRLTVL.

CDR3 DNA: TGTGCCTGGAGAAAACCCGGGACAGGGGGCGCCTACACCTTC. It yields the protein CAWRKPGTGGAYTF. The rearrangement links TRBV30 to TRBJ1-2, with 12 bases fitting TRBD1. The junction had 9 bases not matched to a gene; V was cut back by 3 bases and J by 10 bases. Germline V gene data show CDR1 as GTSNPN and CDR2 as SVGIG (reference sequence). The CDR3 loop spans 14 amino acids.

The chain links TRBV15 to TRBJ1-4; a weak D match, TRBD1 (6 bases). The CDR3 is 15 residues long. V was cut by 4 bases and J by 0 bases, with 9 bases left in between. The germline V gene has CDR1 LNHNV and CDR2 YYDKDF (reference sequence). In DNA, the CDR3 is TGTGCCACCAGCACCTACAGGGCAACTAATGAAAAACTGTTTTTT. It translates to CATSTYRATNEKLFF.

The genes are TRBV6-1 and TRBJ1-2, with 7 bases aligning to TRBD1. The CDR3 loop spans 14 amino acids. V dropped 9 bases and J dropped 4; count of bases not matched to a gene: 11. Germline V gene sequence: CDR1 MNHNS, CDR2 SASEGT. CDR3 DNA: TGTGCCAGTGGAGAGTCCGGGACAGTCTATGGCTACACCTTC. The encoded protein is CASGESGTVYGYTF.

The chain joins TRBV30 to TRBJ2-1, with 9 bases lining up with TRBD2. Germline assignment: CDR1 GTSNPN and CDR2 SVGIG (reference sequence). J was trimmed by 11 bases and V by 1 base; bases with no gene match: 6. CDR3 length: 13 amino acids. CDR3 sequence reads: CAWSGSSGTKQFF. DNA of the CDR3: TGTGCCTGGAGTGGATCTAGCGGGACTAAGCAGTTCTTC.

The chain couples TRBV6-5 to TRBJ2-7, with a weak D call TRBD1 (6 bases). Trimming stripped 0 bases from V and 3 bases from J, with 9 bases between. CDR1 is MNHEY, CDR2 SVGAGI, per germline. The CDR3 covers 14 residues. The CDR3 DNA follows: TGTGCCAGCAGTTACTCGAGCAGGGGCTACGAGCAGTACTTC. Translation: CASSYSSRGYEQYF.

J is TRBJ1-2 and V is TRBV29-1; 7 nucleotides line up with TRBD1. The junction had 7 bases not matched to a gene; V was cut back by 7 bases and J by 5 bases. Per germline, CDR1 SQVTM and CDR2 ANQGSEA. The CDR3 totals 12 residues. The CDR3 spells CSGRDSGYGYTF. CDR3 DNA: TGCAGCGGGAGGGACAGCGGTTATGGCTACACCTTC.

This clone has only a few counts. In nucleotides, the CDR3 is TGTGCCAGCAGCTATGGCGGGAGGACCTACGAGCAGTACTTC. Translating it yields CASSYGGRTYEQYF. The chain recombines TRBV5-6 with TRBJ2-7, with 8 nucleotides matching TRBD2. Germline CDR1 is SGHDT and CDR2 is YYEEEE. After removal of 3 bases from V and 2 bases from J, the junction contained 4 bases not matched to a gene. The CDR3 spans 14 residues. The entire variable domain, with the rest obtained from reference TRBV5-6 and TRBJ2-7, is as follows: DAGVTQSPTHLIKTRGQQVTLRCSPKSGHDTVSWYQQALGQGPQFIFQYYEEEERQRGNFPDRFSGHQFPNYSSELNVNALLLGDSALYLCASSYGGRTYEQYFGPGTRLTVT.

This clone appeared a few times. V gene TRBV5-1 combines with J gene TRBJ1-5, with D perhaps matching TRBD1 (6 bases). Trimming removed 5 bases at V and 5 bases at J, with 17 bases between. The CDR3 is made up of 15 amino acids. CDR1 SGHRS and CDR2 YFSETQ come from the germline V gene. The CDR3 bases are TGCGCCAGCAGACAGAGAGCAGGGGACGATCAGCCCCAGCATTTT. It is translated as CASRQRAGDDQPQHF.

This clone was observed a handful of times. The chain links TRBV15 to TRBJ2-3, with 8 positions matching TRBD1. After removal of 3 bases from V and 4 bases from J, the junction contained 9 bases not matched to a gene. Per the germline V gene, CDR1 is LNHNV and CDR2 is YYDKDF (reference sequence). CDR3 length: 16 residues. The DNA of the CDR3 is TGTGCCACCAGCAGGGGGGTTGGACAGGGAGCAGATACGCAGTATTTT. Encoded protein: CATSRGVGQGADTQYF. Full variable domain (missing parts from reference TRBV15 and TRBJ2-3): DAMVIQNPRYQVTQFGKPVTLSCSQTLNHNVMYWYQQKSSQAPKLLFHYYDKDFNNEADTPDNFQSRRPNTSFCFLDIRSPGLGDTAMYLCATSRGVGQGADTQYFGPGTRLTVL.

The chain employs TRBV14 and TRBJ2-1, with 7 bases lining up with TRBD2. The germline gives CDR1 SGHDN, CDR2 FVKESK. The CDR3 is 16 residues long. The junction had 6 bases not matched to a gene; V was cut back by 4 bases and J by 0 bases. Written as DNA, the CDR3 is TGTGCCAGCAGCCGGATGAGCGGGGCCTCCTACAATGAGCAGTTCTTC. Translation gives CASSRMSGASYNEQFF.

The sample holds a few counts of this clone. The chain is built from TRBV19 and TRBJ2-7, with TRBD2 matching 8 bases. Per germline, CDR1 LNHDA and CDR2 SQIVND (reference sequence). This CDR3 has 15 residues. Trimming cost V 4 bases and J 1 base; bases outside gene matches: 6. The CDR3 nucleotides read TGTGCCAGTAGTAGACTAGCGTTACCATCCTACGAGCAGTACTTC. Translating gives CASSRLALPSYEQYF. Complete variable domain (other parts from reference TRBV19 and TRBJ2-7): DGGITQSPKYLFRKEGQNVTLSCEQNLNHDAMYWYRQDPGQGLRLIYYSQIVNDFQKGDIAEGYSVSREKKESFPLTVTSAQKNPTAFYLCASSRLALPSYEQYFGPGTRLTVT.

V is TRBV23-1 and J is TRBJ2-2; possibly TRBD1 for D (6 bases). TRBV23-1 is sorted into the ORF group, with uncertain function. The V and J ends lost 2 bases and 1 base respectively, with 11 bases between them. The CDR3 consists of 16 residues. The DNA of the CDR3 is TGCGCCAGCAGTCAAAAGGACAGCTTGAACACCGGGGAGCTGTTTTTT. Encoded protein: CASSQKDSLNTGELFF.

The chain employs TRBV5-4 and TRBJ2-1, with 10 bases fitting TRBD2. J gave up 7 bases and V 2 bases, and 0 bases lay outside the gene matches. Germline assignment: CDR1 SGHNT and CDR2 YYREEE (reference sequence). The CDR3 is 13 amino acids. CDR3 loop: CASSLAGGNEQFF. Written as DNA, the CDR3 is TGTGCCAGCAGCTTAGCGGGAGGGAATGAGCAGTTCTTC.

This rearrangement joins TRBV25-1 to TRBJ2-5; maybe TRBD2 (6 bases). This CDR3 comprises 17 residues. CDR1 and CDR2 from the germline V gene are MGHDK and SYGVNS. Trimming pared 3 bases from V and 5 bases from J, leaving 22 bases between. The CDR3 DNA follows: TGTGCCAGCAGTGACGGGAGACAGCCCATCCGGGGGGAGACCCAGTACTTC. It yields the protein CASSDGRQPIRGETQYF.

A few counts support this clone. The CDR3 region is CAGTFTGTYEQYF. CDR3 DNA sequence: TGTGCCGGCACGTTTACGGGAACCTACGAGCAGTACTTC. J is TRBJ2-7 and V is TRBV7-9; D might be TRBD2 (5 bases). V lost 11 bases and J lost 2, with 16 bases in between. Per germline, CDR1 SEHNR and CDR2 FQNEAQ (reference sequence). This CDR3 is 13 amino acids long.

This clone was observed at least ten times. V and J are TRBV29-1 and TRBJ2-6; 7 nucleotides agree with TRBD1. Per germline, CDR1 SQVTM and CDR2 ANQGSEA. This CDR3 has 16 amino acids. V was pared by 5 bases and J by 0 bases, with 7 bases of the junction left unmatched. DNA of the CDR3: TGCAGCGTTCTGGACAGGTCATACTCTGGGGCCAACGTCCTGACTTTC. The encoded protein is CSVLDRSYSGANVLTF.

J is TRBJ2-1 and V is TRBV7-2, with 11 positions matching TRBD2. Germline loops: CDR1 SGHTA, CDR2 FQGNSA. This CDR3 comprises 15 residues. The junction had 7 bases not matched to a gene; V was cut back by 5 bases and J by 7 bases. DNA of the CDR3: TGTGCCAGCAGCAATAGCGGGGGGGCCTTAAATGAGCAGTTCTTC. Amino acid sequence: CASSNSGGALNEQFF.

The chain links TRBV5-1 to TRBJ2-1; D not resolved. Per the germline V gene, CDR1 is SGHRS and CDR2 is YFSETQ. The CDR3 is 12 residues long. The V end lost 1 base, the J end lost 5 bases, and 4 bases lay between the germline ends. In DNA form, the CDR3 reads TGCGCCAGCAGCTTGACAGACAATGAGCAGTTCTTC. This encodes CASSLTDNEQFF.

The V call is TRBV6-1, the J call TRBJ1-2; the D gene is possibly TRBD1 (5 bases). Germline CDR1 and CDR2: MNHNS and SASEGT. The length of the CDR3 is 15 residues. V lost 0 bases and J lost 8, with 16 bases in between. The CDR3 is CASSEAGRDRQGYTF. CDR3 coding DNA: TGTGCCAGCAGTGAAGCCGGGAGAGACAGACAGGGCTACACCTTC.

V and J are TRBV9 and TRBJ1-2; no clear D gene. Trimming pared 3 bases from V and 5 bases from J, leaving 8 bases between. There are 12 residues in the CDR3. Germline V gives CDR1 SGDLS, CDR2 YYNGEE. CDR3 sequence: CASSASGYGYTF. Written as DNA, the CDR3 is TGTGCCAGCAGCGCAAGCGGGTATGGCTACACCTTC.

The chain recombines TRBV28 with TRBJ2-2; D unclear. V shed 2 bases and J shed 2 bases, with 3 bases lying between them. This CDR3 has 13 residues. Looked up from germline, CDR1 is MDHEN and CDR2 is SYDVKM. The CDR3 DNA reads TGTGCCAGCAGTTTACTAAACACCGGGGAGCTGTTTTTT. Translating it yields CASSLLNTGELFF.

This clone was observed a few times. This chain joins TRBV11-2 and TRBJ2-3; TRBD2 might be the D (6 bases). CDR1 and CDR2 (germline): SGHAT, FQNNGV. Deletions cut 7 bases from V and 6 bases from J, with 17 bases between. This CDR3 spans 14 amino acids. CDR3 coding DNA: TGTGCCAGCAATCGGGACTTAACGTTGGATACGCAGTATTTT. It translates to CASNRDLTLDTQYF.

The CDR3 is CASSYGQAFTDTQYF. CDR3 bases: TGTGCCAGCAGTTACGGACAGGCTTTTACCGATACGCAGTATTTT. The V call is TRBV6-5, the J call TRBJ2-3; 7 bases agree with TRBD1. The germline V gene encodes CDR1 MNHEY and CDR2 SVGAGI. The CDR3 length is 15 residues. The ends lost 2 bases at V and 6 bases at J; junction bases unmatched: 8.

The V call is TRBV5-1, the J call TRBJ2-3; D ambiguous. The CDR3 sequence is 17 residues long. Trimming cost V 3 bases and J 1 base, with 18 bases left between them. Germline-derived CDR1 and CDR2 are SGHRS and YFSETQ. The chain's CDR3 is CASSSRAQSSGTDTQYF. In nucleotides, the CDR3 is TGCGCCAGCAGCTCCCGTGCACAGAGCTCAGGCACAGATACGCAGTATTTT.